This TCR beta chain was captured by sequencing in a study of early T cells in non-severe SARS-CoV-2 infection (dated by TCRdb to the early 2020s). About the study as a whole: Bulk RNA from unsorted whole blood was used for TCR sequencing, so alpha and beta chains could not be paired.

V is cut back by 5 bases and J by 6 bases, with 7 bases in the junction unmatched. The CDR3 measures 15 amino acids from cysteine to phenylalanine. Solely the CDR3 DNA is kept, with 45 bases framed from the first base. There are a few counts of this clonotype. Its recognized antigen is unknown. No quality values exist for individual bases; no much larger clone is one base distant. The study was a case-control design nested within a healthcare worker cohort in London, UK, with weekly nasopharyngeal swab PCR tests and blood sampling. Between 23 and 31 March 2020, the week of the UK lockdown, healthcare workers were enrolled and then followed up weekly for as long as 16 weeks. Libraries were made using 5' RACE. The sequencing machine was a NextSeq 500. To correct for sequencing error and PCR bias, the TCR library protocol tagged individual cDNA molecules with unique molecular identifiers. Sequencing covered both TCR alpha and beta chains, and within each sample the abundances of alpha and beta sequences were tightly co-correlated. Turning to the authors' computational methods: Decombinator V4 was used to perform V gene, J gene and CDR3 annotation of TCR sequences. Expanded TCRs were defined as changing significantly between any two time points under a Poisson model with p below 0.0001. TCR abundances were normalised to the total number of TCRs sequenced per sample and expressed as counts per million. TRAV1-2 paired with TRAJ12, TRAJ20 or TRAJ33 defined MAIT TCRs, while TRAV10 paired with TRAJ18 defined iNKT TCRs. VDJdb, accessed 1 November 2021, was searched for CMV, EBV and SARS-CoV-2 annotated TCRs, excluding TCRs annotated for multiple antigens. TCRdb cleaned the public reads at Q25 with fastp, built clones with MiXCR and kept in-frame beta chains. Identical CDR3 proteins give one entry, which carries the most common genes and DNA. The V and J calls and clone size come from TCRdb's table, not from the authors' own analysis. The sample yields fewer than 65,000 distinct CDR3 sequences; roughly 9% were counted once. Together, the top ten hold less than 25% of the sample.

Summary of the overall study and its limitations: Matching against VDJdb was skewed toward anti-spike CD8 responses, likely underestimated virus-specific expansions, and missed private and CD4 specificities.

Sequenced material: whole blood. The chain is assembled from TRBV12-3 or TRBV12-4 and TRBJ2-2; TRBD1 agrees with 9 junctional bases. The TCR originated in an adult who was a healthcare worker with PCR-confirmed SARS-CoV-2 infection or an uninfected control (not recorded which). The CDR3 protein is CASSPRGQGPGELFF. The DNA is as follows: TGTGCCAGCAGTCCAAGGGGACAGGGTCCCGGGGAGCTGTTTTTT.